The T cell receptor beta chain described here comes from a study of technical replicates of blood from a handful of donors. In germline, CDR1 is SGHAT, CDR2 FQNNGV. The CDR3 runs 16 residues. V lost 5 bases and J lost 5; bases outside the gene matches: 10. This table comes from immunoSEQ multiplex PCR, and its TCRdb copy is limited to in-frame clones, with some not included. The sample comprises some 70,000 clones, about 89% of which are singletons, and roughly 5% rests with the top ten. This clone was detected once. Sequenced input: PBMCs. The receptor was derived from a human donor in good health. Some clones in this sample may be carry-over from other donors' samples. V and J are TRBV11-2 and TRBJ2-3, with 10 bases fitting TRBD2. This CDR3 is CASSGLAAWGRDTQYF. In DNA, the CDR3 is TGTGCCAGCAGCGGACTAGCGGCCTGGGGGCGAGATACGCAGTATTTT.